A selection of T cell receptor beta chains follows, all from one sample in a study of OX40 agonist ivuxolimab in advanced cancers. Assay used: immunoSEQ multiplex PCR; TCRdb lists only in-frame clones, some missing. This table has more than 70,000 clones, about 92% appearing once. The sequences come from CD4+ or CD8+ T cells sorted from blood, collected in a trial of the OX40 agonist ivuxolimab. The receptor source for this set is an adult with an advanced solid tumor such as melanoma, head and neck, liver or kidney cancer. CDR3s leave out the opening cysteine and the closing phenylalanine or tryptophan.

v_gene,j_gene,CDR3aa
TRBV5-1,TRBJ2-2,ASRTEPGELF
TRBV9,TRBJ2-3,ASSVGSGGAWTDTQY
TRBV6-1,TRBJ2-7,ASSELGGSYEQY
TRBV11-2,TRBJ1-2,ASSPPDRAGHGYT
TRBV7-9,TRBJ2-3,ASSPPSGRAGDTQY
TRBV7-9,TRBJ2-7,ASSSPLQSTPTEQY
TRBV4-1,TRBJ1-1,ASSQVVFNTEAF
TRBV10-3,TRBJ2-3,AISESGGTDTQY
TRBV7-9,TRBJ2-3,ASSHAYAGLMSDTQY
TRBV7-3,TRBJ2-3,ASSLVAQRFTDTQY
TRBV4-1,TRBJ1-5,ASSQGQNQPQH
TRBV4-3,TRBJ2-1,ASGPGGDSYNEQF
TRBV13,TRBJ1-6,ASSWGQGAFGSPLH
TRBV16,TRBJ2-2,ASSHSGADGELF
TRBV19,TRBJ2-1,ASRIRGGSYNEQF
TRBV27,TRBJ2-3,ASSSLAGTPTDTQY
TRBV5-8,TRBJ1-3,ASSSGQHTGKDTIY
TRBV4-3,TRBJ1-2,ASSQEVARYGYT
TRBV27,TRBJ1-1,ASSPFANTEAF
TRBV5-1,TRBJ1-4,ASSLTGLGAEKLF
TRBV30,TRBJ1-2,AWMQQRSYGYT
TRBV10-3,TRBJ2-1,AISESVFGTDNEQF
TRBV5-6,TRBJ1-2,ASSSPGQGANGYT
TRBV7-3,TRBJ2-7,ASSPVVGSYEQY
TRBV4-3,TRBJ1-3,ASSQEVYSGNTIY
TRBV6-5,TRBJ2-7,ASSTGTSGILEQY
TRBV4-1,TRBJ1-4,ASGGNEKLF
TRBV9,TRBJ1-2,ASSVGGQGNYGYT
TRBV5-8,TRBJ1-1,ASSLVGANTEAF
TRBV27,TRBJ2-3,ASSRAWDSSTDTQY